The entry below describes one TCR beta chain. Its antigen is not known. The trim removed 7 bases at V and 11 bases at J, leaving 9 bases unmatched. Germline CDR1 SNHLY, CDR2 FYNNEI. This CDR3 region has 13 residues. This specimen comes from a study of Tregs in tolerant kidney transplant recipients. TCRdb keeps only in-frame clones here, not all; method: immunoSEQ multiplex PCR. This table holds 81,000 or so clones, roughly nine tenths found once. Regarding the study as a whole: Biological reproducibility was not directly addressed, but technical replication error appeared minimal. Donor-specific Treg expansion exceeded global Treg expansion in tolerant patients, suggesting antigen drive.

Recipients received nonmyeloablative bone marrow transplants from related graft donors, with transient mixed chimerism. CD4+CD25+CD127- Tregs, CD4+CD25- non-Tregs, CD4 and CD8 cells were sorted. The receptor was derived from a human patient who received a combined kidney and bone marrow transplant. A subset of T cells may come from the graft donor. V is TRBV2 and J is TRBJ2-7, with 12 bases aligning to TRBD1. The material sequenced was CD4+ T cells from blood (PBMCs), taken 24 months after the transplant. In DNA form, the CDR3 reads TGTGCCAGCACGGGGACAGGGGGCAATGATGAGTACTTC. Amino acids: CASTGTGGNDEYF.